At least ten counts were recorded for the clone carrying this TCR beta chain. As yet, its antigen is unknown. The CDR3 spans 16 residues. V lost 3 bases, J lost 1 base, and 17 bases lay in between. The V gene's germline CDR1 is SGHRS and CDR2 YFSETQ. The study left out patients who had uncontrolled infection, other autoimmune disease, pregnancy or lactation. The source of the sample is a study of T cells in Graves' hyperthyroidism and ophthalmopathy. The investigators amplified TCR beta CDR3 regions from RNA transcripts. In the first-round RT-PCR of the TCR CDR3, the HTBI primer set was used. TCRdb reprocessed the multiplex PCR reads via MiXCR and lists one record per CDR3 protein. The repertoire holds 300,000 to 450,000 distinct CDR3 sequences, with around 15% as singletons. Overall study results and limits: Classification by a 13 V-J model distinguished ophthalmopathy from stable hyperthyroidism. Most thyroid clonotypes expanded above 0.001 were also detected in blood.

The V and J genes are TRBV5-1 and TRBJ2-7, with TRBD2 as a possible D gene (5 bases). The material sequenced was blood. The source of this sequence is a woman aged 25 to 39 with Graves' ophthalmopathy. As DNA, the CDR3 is TGCGCCAGCAGCTCAGACACGACTGGAGGTTCCTACGAGCAGTACTTC. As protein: CASSSDTTGGSYEQYF.